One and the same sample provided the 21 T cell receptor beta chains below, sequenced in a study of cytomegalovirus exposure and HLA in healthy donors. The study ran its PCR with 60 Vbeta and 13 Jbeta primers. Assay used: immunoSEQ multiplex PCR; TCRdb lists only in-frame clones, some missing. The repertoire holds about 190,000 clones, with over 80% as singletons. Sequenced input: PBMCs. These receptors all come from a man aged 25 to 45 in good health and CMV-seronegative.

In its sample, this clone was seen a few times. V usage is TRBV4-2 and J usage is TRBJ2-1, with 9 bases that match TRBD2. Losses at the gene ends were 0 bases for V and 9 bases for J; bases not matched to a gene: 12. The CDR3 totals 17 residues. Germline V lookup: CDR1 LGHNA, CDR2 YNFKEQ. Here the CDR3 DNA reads TGTGCCAGCAGCCAAGATGAAGGGATAGCGGGGGTCTTTGAGCAGTTCTTC. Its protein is CASSQDEGIAGVFEQFF.

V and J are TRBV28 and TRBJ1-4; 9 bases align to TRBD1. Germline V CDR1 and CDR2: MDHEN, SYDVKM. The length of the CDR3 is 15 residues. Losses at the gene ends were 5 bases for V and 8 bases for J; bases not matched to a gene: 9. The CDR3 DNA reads TGTGCCAGCAGTACCGGGACAGGGAATGAGGAAAAACTGTTTTTT. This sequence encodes CASSTGTGNEEKLFF. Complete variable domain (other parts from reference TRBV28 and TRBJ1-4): DVKVTQSSRYLVKRTGEKVFLECVQDMDHENMFWYRQDPGLGLRLIYFSYDVKMKEKGDIPEGYSVSREKKERFSLILESASTNQTSMYLCASSTGTGNEEKLFFGSGTQLSVL.

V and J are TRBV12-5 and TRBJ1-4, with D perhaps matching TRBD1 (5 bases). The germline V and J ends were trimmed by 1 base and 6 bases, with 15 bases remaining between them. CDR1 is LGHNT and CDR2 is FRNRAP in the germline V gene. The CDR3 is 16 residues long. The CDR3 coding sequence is TGTGCTAGTGGTTTGGGGGGCGCGATATCGCATGAAAAACTGTTTTTT. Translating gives CASGLGGAISHEKLFF.

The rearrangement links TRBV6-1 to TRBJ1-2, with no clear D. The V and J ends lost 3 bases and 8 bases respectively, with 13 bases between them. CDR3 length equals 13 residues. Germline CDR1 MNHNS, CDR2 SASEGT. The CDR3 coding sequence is TGTGCCAGCAGTGACGGGGATCTGCGGGGCTACACCTTC. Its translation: CASSDGDLRGYTF.

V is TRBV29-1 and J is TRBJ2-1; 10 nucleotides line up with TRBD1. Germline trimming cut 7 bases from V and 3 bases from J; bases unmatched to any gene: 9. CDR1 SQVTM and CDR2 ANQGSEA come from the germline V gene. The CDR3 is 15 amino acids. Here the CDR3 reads CSGGNRDRGYNEQFF. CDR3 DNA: TGCAGCGGGGGGAACCGGGACAGGGGCTACAATGAGCAGTTCTTC.

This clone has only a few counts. This chain's CDR3 is CASSPGTGGAEQYF. The CDR3 nucleotides are TGTGCCAGCTCACCAGGGACAGGGGGCGCCGAGCAGTACTTC. The rearrangement uses TRBV18 and TRBJ2-7; 12 bases map to TRBD1. After removal of 2 bases from V and 6 bases from J, the junction contained 2 bases not matched to a gene. The V gene's germline CDR1 is KGHSH and CDR2 LQKENI. CDR3 length: 14 amino acids. Variable domain in full (rest from reference TRBV18 and TRBJ2-7): NAGVMQNPRHLVRRRGQEARLRCSPMKGHSHVYWYRQLPEEGLKFMVYLQKENIIDESGMPKERFSAEFPKEGPSILRIQQVVRGDSAAYFCASSPGTGGAEQYFGPGTRLTVT.

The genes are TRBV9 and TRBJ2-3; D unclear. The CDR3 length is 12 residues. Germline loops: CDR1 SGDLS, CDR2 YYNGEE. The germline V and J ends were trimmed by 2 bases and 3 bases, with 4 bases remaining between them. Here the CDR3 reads CASSVETDTQYF. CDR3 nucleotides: TGTGCCAGCAGCGTCGAGACAGATACGCAGTATTTT.

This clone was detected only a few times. The CDR3 region is CASSEYPGQGFRNTIYF. DNA for the CDR3: TGTGCCAGCAGTGAATACCCGGGACAGGGCTTTAGAAACACCATATATTTT. The chain couples TRBV25-1 to TRBJ1-3, with 9 bases fitting TRBD1. The germline V gene encodes CDR1 MGHDK and CDR2 SYGVNS. The V segment lost 0 bases and the J segment 5 bases; nucleotides outside the gene matches: 8. The CDR3 is made up of 17 amino acids.

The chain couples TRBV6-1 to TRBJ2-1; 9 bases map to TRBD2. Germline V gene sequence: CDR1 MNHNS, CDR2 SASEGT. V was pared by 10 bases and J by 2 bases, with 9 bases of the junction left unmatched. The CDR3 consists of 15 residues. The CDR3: CAISRGLAPYNEQFF. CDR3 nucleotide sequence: TGTGCCATTTCTCGGGGACTAGCTCCCTACAATGAGCAGTTCTTC.

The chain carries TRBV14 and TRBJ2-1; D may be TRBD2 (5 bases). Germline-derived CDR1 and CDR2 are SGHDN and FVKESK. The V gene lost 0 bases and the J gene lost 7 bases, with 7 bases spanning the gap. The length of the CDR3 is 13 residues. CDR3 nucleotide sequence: TGTGCCAGCAGCCAAGATCCGGGGAATGAGCAGTTCTTC. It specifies CASSQDPGNEQFF.

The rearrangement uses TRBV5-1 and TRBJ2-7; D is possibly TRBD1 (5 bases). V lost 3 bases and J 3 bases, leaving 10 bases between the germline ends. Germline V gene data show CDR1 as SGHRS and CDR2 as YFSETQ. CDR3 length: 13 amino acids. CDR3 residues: CASSYPGIYEQYF. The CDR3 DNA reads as TGCGCCAGCAGCTACCCAGGGATCTACGAGCAGTACTTC.

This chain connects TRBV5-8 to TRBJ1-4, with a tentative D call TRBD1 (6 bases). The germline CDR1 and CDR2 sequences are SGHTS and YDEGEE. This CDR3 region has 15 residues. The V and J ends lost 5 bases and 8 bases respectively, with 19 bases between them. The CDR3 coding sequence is TGTGCCAGCAGACTCCCGGGACAACCCCACGAAAAACTGTTTTTT. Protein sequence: CASRLPGQPHEKLFF.

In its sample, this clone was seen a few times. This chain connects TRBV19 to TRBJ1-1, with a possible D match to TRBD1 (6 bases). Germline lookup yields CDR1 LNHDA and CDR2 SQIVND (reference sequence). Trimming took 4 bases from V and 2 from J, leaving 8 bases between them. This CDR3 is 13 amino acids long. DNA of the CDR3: TGTGCCAGTAGTACACAGGGAAACACTGAAGCTTTCTTT. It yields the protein CASSTQGNTEAFF. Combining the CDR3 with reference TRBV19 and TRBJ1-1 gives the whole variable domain DGGITQSPKYLFRKEGQNVTLSCEQNLNHDAMYWYRQDPGQGLRLIYYSQIVNDFQKGDIAEGYSVSREKKESFPLTVTSAQKNPTAFYLCASSTQGNTEAFFGQGTRLTVV.

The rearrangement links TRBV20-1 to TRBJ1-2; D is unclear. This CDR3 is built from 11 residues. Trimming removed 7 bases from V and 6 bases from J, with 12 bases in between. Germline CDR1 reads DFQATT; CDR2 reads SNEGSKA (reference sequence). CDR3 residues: CSVSGADGYTF. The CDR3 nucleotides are TGCAGTGTCTCAGGTGCTGATGGCTACACCTTC.

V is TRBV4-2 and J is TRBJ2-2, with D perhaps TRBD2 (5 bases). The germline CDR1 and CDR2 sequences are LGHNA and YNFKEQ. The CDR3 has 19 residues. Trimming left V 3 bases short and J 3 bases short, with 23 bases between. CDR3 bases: TGTGCCAGCAGCCAGGCCCCCACCGTGGAGGCCCTTCACACCGGGGAGCTGTTTTTT. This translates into CASSQAPTVEALHTGELFF.

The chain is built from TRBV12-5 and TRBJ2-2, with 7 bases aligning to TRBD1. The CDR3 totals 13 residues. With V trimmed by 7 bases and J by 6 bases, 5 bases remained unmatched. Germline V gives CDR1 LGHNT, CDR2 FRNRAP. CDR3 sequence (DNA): TGTGCTAGTGCCGACAGGGTGGCCGGGGAGCTGTTTTTT. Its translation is CASADRVAGELFF.

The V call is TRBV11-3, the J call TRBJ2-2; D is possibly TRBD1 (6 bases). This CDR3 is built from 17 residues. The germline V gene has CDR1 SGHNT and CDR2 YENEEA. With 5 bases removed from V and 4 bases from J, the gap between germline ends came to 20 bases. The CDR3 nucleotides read TGTGCCAGCAGCCCGTCCCTGGGGGCTGTAAGCACCGGGGAGCTGTTTTTT. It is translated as CASSPSLGAVSTGELFF.

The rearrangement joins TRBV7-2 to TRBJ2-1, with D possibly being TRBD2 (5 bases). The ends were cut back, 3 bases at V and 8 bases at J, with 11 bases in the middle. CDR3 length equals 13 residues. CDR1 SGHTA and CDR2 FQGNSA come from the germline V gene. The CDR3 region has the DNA TGTGCCAGCAGCTTCGACCTCGGGGATGAGCAGTTCTTC. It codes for CASSFDLGDEQFF.

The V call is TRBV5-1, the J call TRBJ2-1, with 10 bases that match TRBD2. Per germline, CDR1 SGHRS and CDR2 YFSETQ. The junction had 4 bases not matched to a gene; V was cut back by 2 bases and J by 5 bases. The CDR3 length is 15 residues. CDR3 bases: TGCGCCAGCAGCTTTACTAGCGGGGCAGACAATGAGCAGTTCTTC. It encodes CASSFTSGADNEQFF. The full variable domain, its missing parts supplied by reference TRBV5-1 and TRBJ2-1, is KAGVTQTPRYLIKTRGQQVTLSCSPISGHRSVSWYQQTPGQGLQFLFEYFSETQRNKGNFPGRFSGRQFSNSRSEMNVSTLELGDSALYLCASSFTSGADNEQFFGPGTRLTVL.

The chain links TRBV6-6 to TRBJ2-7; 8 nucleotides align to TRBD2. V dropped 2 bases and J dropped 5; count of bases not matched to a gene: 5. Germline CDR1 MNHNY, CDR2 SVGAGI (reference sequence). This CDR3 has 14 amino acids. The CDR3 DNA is TGTGCCAGCAGTTACGACGGGAGGGTCGACGAGCAGTACTTC. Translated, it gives CASSYDGRVDEQYF.

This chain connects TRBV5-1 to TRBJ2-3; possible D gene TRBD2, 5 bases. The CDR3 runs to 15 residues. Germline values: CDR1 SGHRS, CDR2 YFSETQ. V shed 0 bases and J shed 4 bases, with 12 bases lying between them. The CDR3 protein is CASSLGAGVPDTQYF. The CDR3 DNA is TGCGCCAGCAGCTTGGGTGCCGGGGTCCCAGATACGCAGTATTTT.